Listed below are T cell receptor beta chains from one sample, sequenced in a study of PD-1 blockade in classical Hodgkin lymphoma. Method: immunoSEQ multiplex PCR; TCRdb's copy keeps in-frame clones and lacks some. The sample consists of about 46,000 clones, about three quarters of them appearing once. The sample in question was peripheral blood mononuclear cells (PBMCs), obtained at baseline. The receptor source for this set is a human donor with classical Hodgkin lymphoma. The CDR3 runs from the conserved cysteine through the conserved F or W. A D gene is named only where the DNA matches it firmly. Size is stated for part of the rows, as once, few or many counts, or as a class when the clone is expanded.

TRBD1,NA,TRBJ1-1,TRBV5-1,TGCGCCAGCAGCCCACGGACAGGGGTGGACACTGAAGCTTTCTTT,CASSPRTGVDTEAFF
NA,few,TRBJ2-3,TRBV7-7,TGTGCCAGCAGCTTAGGCGGCCCAGGGGATACGCAGTATTTT,CASSLGGPGDTQYF
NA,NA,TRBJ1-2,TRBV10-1,TGCGCCAGCAGTGAGTCAGGGTTCGGCTATGGCTACACCTTC,CASSESGFGYGYTF
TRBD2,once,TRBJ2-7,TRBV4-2,TGTGCCAGCAGGCGGGACCTAGGGCTAGCGGGAGGGGACCATTACGAGCAGTACTTC,CASRRDLGLAGGDHYEQYF
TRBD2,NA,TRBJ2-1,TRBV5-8,TGTGCCAGCAGCTTGGGACTAGCGGGGAATGAGCAGTTCTTC,CASSLGLAGNEQFF
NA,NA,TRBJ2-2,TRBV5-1,TGCGCCACCCCAAAACGGGGAGGCGACACCGGGGAGCTGTTTTTT,CATPKRGGDTGELFF
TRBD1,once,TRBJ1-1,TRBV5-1,TGCGCCAGCAGCACCACAGGGGGCGAGAACACTGAAGCTTTCTTT,CASSTTGGENTEAFF
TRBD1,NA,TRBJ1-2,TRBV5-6,TGTGCCAGCAGCCTGGGGACAGGGGCTGGTATATATGGCTACACCTTC,CASSLGTGAGIYGYTF
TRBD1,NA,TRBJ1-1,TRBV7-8,TGTGCCAGCAGCTTACTGGCAGGGGGGGCGAACACTGAAGCTTTCTTT,CASSLLAGGANTEAFF
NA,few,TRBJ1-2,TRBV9,TGTGCCAGCAGCGTACAGGGACGAGGCTACACCTTC,CASSVQGRGYTF